One sample yielded the 32 T cell receptor beta chains listed below, sequenced in a study of Graves' ophthalmopathy and Graves' hyperthyroidism. RNA transcripts served as template for amplifying TCR beta CDR3 sequences. The first round was an RT-PCR with HTBI primers, and the second round was a multiplex PCR. TCRdb analysed the multiplex PCR reads with MiXCR anew, one entry per CDR3 protein. The data hold 500,000 to 600,000 distinct CDR3 sequences, with less than 40% observed a single time. Material for sequencing was peripheral blood or thyroid tissue (not recorded which). These receptors originate from an adult man with Graves' hyperthyroidism.

CDR3 DNA: TGTGCCATCAGGGGACTAGCGGTTAGCACAGATGAAAAACTGTTTTTT. Amino acid sequence: CAIRGLAVSTDEKLFF. The chain recombines TRBV10-3 with TRBJ1-4, with D possibly being TRBD1 (5 bases). V lost 6 bases, J lost 6 bases, and 20 bases lay in between. The V gene's germline CDR1 is ENHRY and CDR2 SYGVKD. The CDR3 extends over 16 amino acids.

About this clonotype itself: Its ends do not fully match the called genes, so a read error is possible. This chain uses TRBV2 with TRBJ2-2; tentatively, D is TRBD2 (5 bases). This CDR3 is 15 amino acids long. In germline, CDR1 is SNHLY, CDR2 FYNNEI. In DNA, the CDR3 is TGTGCCAGCAGCCAAGTAAAGGGAAACACCGGGGAGCTGCTTTTT. Translating it yields CASSQVKGNTGELLF.

The rearrangement links TRBV2 to TRBJ2-7; D not resolved. Germline CDR1 reads SNHLY; CDR2 reads FYNNEI. There are 14 residues in the CDR3. With 4 bases removed from V and 0 bases from J, the gap between germline ends came to 10 bases. CDR3 nucleotides: TGTGCCAGCAGTGTGACCTTACTCTCCTACGAGCAGTACTTC. Encoded protein: CASSVTLLSYEQYF.

The rearrangement uses TRBV7-9 and TRBJ1-2; 8 bases align to TRBD1. The germline CDR1 and CDR2 sequences are SEHNR and FQNEAQ (reference sequence). The CDR3 totals 13 residues. J gave up 7 bases and V 5 bases, and 6 bases lay outside the gene matches. The CDR3 loop reads CASSTRTGRGYTF. The CDR3 nucleotides read TGTGCCAGCAGCACCCGGACAGGGCGTGGCTACACCTTC.

This clonotype was observed once. The chain joins TRBV6-5 to TRBJ1-5, with 9 bases matching TRBD1. The end of the DNA aligns better with TRBJ2-3, so the J call may be wrong. This CDR3 has 16 residues. Germline V gene lookup returns CDR1 MNHEY and CDR2 SVGAGI. The chain's CDR3 is CASSYSGTGTTDTQYF. The CDR3 coding sequence is TGTGCCAGCAGTTACTCAGGGACAGGGACGACAGATACGCAGTATTTT.

The sample holds many counts of this clonotype. The V and J genes are TRBV28 and TRBJ1-1; 7 bases fit TRBD1. The CDR3 contains 16 residues. The junction had 9 bases not matched to a gene; V was cut back by 5 bases and J by 0 bases. Germline CDR1 and CDR2: MDHEN and SYDVKM. The CDR3 coding sequence is TGTGCCAGCAGTCCATCGGGACAGACCCTGAACACTGAAGCTTTCTTT. Residues: CASSPSGQTLNTEAFF.

This clonotype occurred a few times. This chain connects TRBV4-1 to TRBJ2-1; a weak D match, TRBD2 (6 bases). The V end lost 6 bases, the J end lost 8 bases, and 14 bases lay between the germline ends. Germline values: CDR1 MGHRA, CDR2 YSYEKL. The CDR3 contains 13 residues. CDR3 in DNA: TGCGCCAGCAGTCGCCCGGGACTGGATGAGCAGTTCTTC. This gives the protein CASSRPGLDEQFF.

At least ten counts were recorded for this clonotype. This chain links TRBV5-1 with TRBJ1-2; TRBD1 aligns across 7 bases. The CDR3 length is 15 residues. Germline CDR1 reads SGHRS; CDR2 reads YFSETQ. Trimming cost V 0 bases and J 4 bases; bases outside gene matches: 6. The CDR3 here is CASSLGGGLAYGYTF. Here the CDR3 DNA reads TGCGCCAGCAGCTTGGGAGGGGGCTTAGCCTATGGCTACACCTTC.

A note on this clonotype: A junction boundary mismatches the germline segment, possibly from a read error. The J gene is TRBJ1-5, the V gene TRBV6-5, with 8 positions matching TRBD1. This CDR3 region has 15 residues. The germline V gene has CDR1 MNHEY and CDR2 SVGAGI. The CDR3 DNA follows: TGTGCCTGCAGTAGAGACAGGGGCGGCAATCAGCCCCAGCATTTT. It encodes CACSRDRGGNQPQHF.

This clonotype has ten or more counts. The chain employs TRBV20-1 and TRBJ1-3, with 8 bases fitting TRBD1. The CDR3 extends over 12 amino acids. Germline V lookup: CDR1 DFQATT, CDR2 SNEGSKA (reference sequence). The DNA for the CDR3 is TGCAGCGCGACAGGGGAGAGAAACACCATATATTTT. Protein product: CSATGERNTIYF.

This chain links TRBV6-1 with TRBJ1-5; no clear D. V lost 6 bases and J 3 bases, leaving 12 bases between the germline ends. CDR1 is MNHNS and CDR2 is SASEGT in the germline V gene. The CDR3 spans 14 residues. This CDR3 is CASRNTGNNQPQHF. In DNA, the CDR3 is TGTGCCAGCAGAAATACGGGAAACAATCAGCCCCAGCATTTT.

Comment on this clonotype: With a much larger clone just one base away, this may be a read error. CDR3 sequence reads: CASSSSGDPVPHYTF. CDR3 bases: TGTGCCAGCAGTTCCAGTGGGGATCCAGTTCCGCACTACACCTTC. The chain is built from TRBV10-3 and TRBJ1-2; D call uncertain. The CDR3 runs to 15 residues. Germline-derived CDR1 and CDR2 are ENHRY and SYGVKD.

Comment on this clonotype: A much larger clone sits a single nucleotide away, making a read error possible. V usage is TRBV6-5 and J usage is TRBJ1-5; TRBD1 is a possible D gene (5 bases). The CDR3 is 17 residues long. Germline CDR1 MNHEY, CDR2 SVGAGI. The chain's CDR3 is CASSYSPGRQNNQPRHF. DNA of the CDR3: TGTGCCAGCAGCTACTCGCCGGGACGGCAAAACAATCAGCCCCGGCATTTT.

This clonotype has a count of ten or more. The chain joins TRBV19 to TRBJ1-4; TRBD1 matches 7 bases. The CDR3 has 14 amino acids. V was pared by 7 bases and J by 5 bases, with 7 bases of the junction left unmatched. From germline, CDR1 is LNHDA and CDR2 SQIVND (reference sequence). The CDR3 region is CASTRQGANEKLFF. The CDR3 DNA is TGTGCCAGTACTCGACAGGGAGCGAATGAAAAACTGTTTTTT.

This clonotype showed up many times. V usage is TRBV29-1 and J usage is TRBJ1-5; no definite D call. Germline V gene sequence: CDR1 SQVTM, CDR2 ANQGSEA. The CDR3 covers 13 residues. V lost 4 bases and J lost 9, with 16 bases in between. CDR3 bases: TGCAGCGTTGTGGCAGGTCAAGGAGGGCCCCAGCATTTT. Translating gives CSVVAGQGGPQHF.

This clonotype showed up many times. This chain links TRBV19 with TRBJ2-6; no clear D. V lost 2 bases and J 0 bases, leaving 5 bases between the germline ends. From germline, CDR1 is LNHDA and CDR2 SQIVND (reference sequence). This CDR3 comprises 15 residues. The CDR3 is CASSIISSGANVLTF. CDR3 bases: TGTGCCAGTAGTATAATCAGCTCTGGGGCCAACGTCCTGACTTTC.

The table lists this clonotype with many counts. This chain connects TRBV24-1 to TRBJ2-2, with TRBD2 matching over 12 bases. Looked up from germline, CDR1 is KGHDR and CDR2 is SFDVKD. The CDR3 is 17 residues long. V lost 3 bases and J lost 3; bases outside the gene matches: 4. The CDR3: CATSDPGTSGYTGELFF. In DNA, the CDR3 is TGTGCCACCAGTGATCCCGGGACTAGCGGGTACACCGGGGAGCTGTTTTTT.

Notes on this clonotype: This may stem from a read error, because a much larger clone lies one nucleotide away. J is TRBJ1-4 and V is TRBV29-1, with 9 nucleotides matching TRBD1. V trimming: 4 bases; J trimming: 5 bases; junction bases outside the gene matches: 8. The CDR3 covers 15 residues. Germline V gene sequence: CDR1 SQVTM, CDR2 ANQGSEA. The CDR3 here is CSVGDEGQGNEKLFF. The CDR3 DNA reads as TGCAGCGTTGGGGACGAGGGACAGGGAAATGAAAAACTGTTTTTT.

The genes are TRBV11-1 and TRBJ1-1; the D is unclear. Germline-derived CDR1 and CDR2 are SGHAT and FQDESV (reference sequence). Trimming pared 5 bases from V and 10 bases from J, leaving 14 bases between. There are 12 residues in the CDR3. The CDR3 here is CASSRYTSGAFF. In DNA form, the CDR3 reads TGTGCCAGCAGCCGATACACCTCTGGAGCTTTCTTT.

The chain is built from TRBV7-2 and TRBJ2-1; 13 positions match TRBD2. The CDR3 has 18 amino acids. Trimming took 4 bases from V and 4 from J; bases not matched to a gene: 10. Germline CDR1 is SGHTA and CDR2 is FQGNSA. CDR3 coding DNA: TGTGCCAGCAGCTCTTCCGGGACTAGCGGGACATCGTACAATGAGCAGTTCTTC. This gives the protein CASSSSGTSGTSYNEQFF.

A note on this clonotype: A junction boundary mismatches the germline segment, possibly from a read error. The V and J genes are TRBV20-1 and TRBJ2-5, with unresolved D. Per the germline V gene, CDR1 is DFQATT and CDR2 is SNEGSKA (reference sequence). CDR3 length: 8 amino acids. Here the CDR3 reads CSARDPGF. The DNA of the CDR3 is TGCAGTGCTAGAGATCCAGGATTC.

In this sample, this clonotype turned up a few times. The chain joins TRBV5-4 to TRBJ1-1, with D unresolved. Germline-derived CDR1 and CDR2 are SGHNT and YYREEE (reference sequence). Between the trimmed V and J ends, which lost 4 bases and 6 bases, there was a span of 10 bases. CDR3 length equals 12 residues. This chain's CDR3 is CASSAYGAEAFF. CDR3 in DNA: TGTGCCAGCAGCGCCTACGGGGCTGAAGCTTTCTTT.

This clonotype occurred many times. The chain uses TRBV13 and TRBJ2-7; D is unresolved. V was shortened by 3 bases and J by 2 bases, with 8 bases between the two germline ends. CDR1 PRHDT and CDR2 FYEKMQ come from the germline V gene (reference sequence). The CDR3 length is 13 residues. The CDR3 loop reads CASSFTTTYEQYF. The CDR3 DNA follows: TGTGCCAGCAGCTTCACCACCACCTACGAGCAGTACTTC.

The chain employs TRBV9 and TRBJ2-5; maybe TRBD2 (8 bases). CDR1 is SGDLS, CDR2 YYNGEE, per germline. CDR3 length equals 16 residues. Trimming stripped 4 bases from V and 4 bases from J, with 20 bases between. Written as DNA, the CDR3 is TGTGCCAGCAGCCCAGGGACAGCGGGGGCCCCAGAGACCCAGTACTTC. This gives the protein CASSPGTAGAPETQYF.

This clonotype was recorded at least ten times. The rearrangement uses TRBV25-1 and TRBJ1-5; TRBD1 aligns across 7 bases. Germline trimming cut 6 bases from V and 2 bases from J; bases unmatched to any gene: 4. This CDR3 comprises 14 residues. Germline V gives CDR1 MGHDK, CDR2 SYGVNS. The CDR3: CASSQTGRNQPQHF. The CDR3 DNA is TGTGCCAGCAGCCAGACAGGGCGCAATCAGCCCCAGCATTTT.

This clonotype has a single count. The chain has TRBV29-1 and TRBJ1-5; 7 bases match TRBD1. Germline trimming cut 3 bases from V and 6 bases from J; bases unmatched to any gene: 5. The CDR3 is 13 amino acids. Germline V CDR1 and CDR2: SQVTM, ANQGSEA. CDR3 region: CSVDGQGGQPQHF. As DNA, the CDR3 is TGCAGCGTTGACGGGCAGGGGGGTCAGCCCCAGCATTTT.

This chain connects TRBV25-1 to TRBJ1-2; 11 nucleotides match TRBD1. The V gene's germline CDR1 is MGHDK and CDR2 SYGVNS. The CDR3 contains 16 residues. The V and J ends lost 1 base and 4 bases, in that order; junction bases with no gene match: 5. The CDR3 is CASSELEGTGGYGYTF. The CDR3, as DNA: TGTGCCAGCAGTGAATTAGAGGGGACAGGGGGCTATGGCTACACCTTC.

This rearrangement joins TRBV11-1 to TRBJ2-7; 7 bases line up with TRBD2. TRBJ2-1 explains the end of the DNA better; the J call may be wrong. In germline, CDR1 is SGHAT, CDR2 FQDESV (reference sequence). This CDR3 is 16 amino acids long. The CDR3 sequence: CASGPTGGSGYNEQFF. CDR3 nucleotide sequence: TGTGCCAGCGGCCCTACCGGCGGGAGTGGTTACAATGAGCAGTTCTTC.

Notes on this clonotype: The junction does not match germline at one end; this may be a read error. The chain is built from TRBV10-2 and TRBJ2-7, with D perhaps TRBD2 (5 bases). Germline V gene lookup returns CDR1 WSHSY and CDR2 SAAADI. The CDR3 runs to 14 residues. The CDR3 DNA reads as TGTGCCAGCAAGCGGTACCCCTCCTACAATGAGCAGTACTTC. It specifies CASKRYPSYNEQYF.

Ten or more counts support this clonotype. The chain recombines TRBV4-1 with TRBJ2-7; a weak D match, TRBD2 (5 bases). Germline CDR1 and CDR2: MGHRA and YSYEKL. The CDR3 contains 15 residues. Trimming removed 3 bases at V and 2 bases at J, with 14 bases between. CDR3 DNA: TGCGCCAGCAGCCAGGCTCATCGGGAAGCCTACGAGCAGTACTTC. Protein sequence: CASSQAHREAYEQYF.

This chain uses TRBV3-1 with TRBJ1-2; 7 bases line up with TRBD1. V lost 6 bases and J lost 1; bases outside the gene matches: 8. This CDR3 spans 15 amino acids. Germline V gives CDR1 LGHDT, CDR2 YNNKEL (reference sequence). The CDR3: CASSDPGGGNYGYTF. The CDR3 coding sequence is TGTGCCAGCAGTGACCCAGGGGGAGGTAACTATGGCTACACCTTC.

About this clonotype itself: At one boundary the junction diverges from the germline segment, which might be a read error. This chain uses TRBV2 with TRBJ1-2, with D maybe TRBD1 (5 bases). The germline V gene encodes CDR1 SNHLY and CDR2 FYNNEI. There are 14 residues in the CDR3. The CDR3: CASSERAGVDGYTF. CDR3 coding DNA: TGCGCCAGCAGTGAACGAGCGGGGGTCGATGGCTACACCTTC.